Shown below are 19 T cell receptor beta chains from a single sample sequenced in a study of T-cell reconstitution after alpha-beta-depleted transplantation in children. Unique molecular identifiers were built into the TCRbeta library. TCRdb recomputed calls from the PCR reads with MiXCR, one row per CDR3 protein. The sample carries hundreds of thousands of distinct CDR3 sequences, more than 10% recorded once. The sequenced sample was PBMCs from the stem cell graft donor, obtained from the stem cell graft. Receptor source: a human donor who donated a stem cell graft to a child with acute lymphoblastic leukemia.

In this sample, this clonotype turned up many times. The chain joins TRBV21-1 to TRBJ2-5; no DNA check was done on the table's D call, TRBD1. TRBV21-1 is a pseudogene. The CDR3 sequence is 15 residues long. The CDR3 nucleotides read TGTGCCAGCAGCAAAGTCGGGACAGGGAGGGAGACCCAGTACTTC. Its protein is CASSKVGTGRETQYF.

This clonotype was recorded at least ten times. The chain uses TRBV20-1 and TRBJ2-1; D is possibly TRBD1 (6 bases). The CDR3 length is 13 residues. Germline V CDR1 and CDR2: DFQATT, SNEGSKA (reference sequence). V was trimmed by 3 bases and J by 9 bases, leaving 15 bases between them. DNA of the CDR3: TGCAGTGCTAGGGACTCCAAACAGGGTGAGCAGTTCTTC. This gives the protein CSARDSKQGEQFF.

This clonotype was counted ten times or more. The V and J genes are TRBV28 and TRBJ2-7; 7 nucleotides line up with TRBD2. The CDR3 loop spans 15 amino acids. The germline CDR1 and CDR2 sequences are MDHEN and SYDVKM. V was clipped by 7 bases and J by 2 bases; unmatched bases: 11. CDR3 protein: CASTTRAGDPYEQYF. DNA for the CDR3: TGTGCCAGCACCACCCGCGCGGGGGACCCCTACGAGCAGTACTTC.

On this clonotype itself: This may be a read error: a much more frequent sequence differs by one nucleotide. This chain joins TRBV5-1 and TRBJ2-7, with TRBD2 as a possible D gene (6 bases). The CDR3 extends over 14 amino acids. Germline V lookup: CDR1 SGHRS, CDR2 YFSETQ. CDR3 sequence reads: CAGSIDREVREQYF. CDR3 DNA sequence: TGCGCCGGCAGCATCGATAGGGAGGTACGCGAGCAGTACTTC.

This clonotype was detected ten times or more. The chain couples TRBV20-1 to TRBJ1-2; a weak D match, TRBD1 (6 bases). CDR3 length equals 14 residues. The V gene's germline CDR1 is DFQATT and CDR2 SNEGSKA (reference sequence). Trimming took 6 bases from V and 2 from J, leaving 16 bases between them. CDR3 protein: CSAGGAVENYGYTF. The CDR3 nucleotides read TGCAGTGCCGGGGGGGCGGTTGAAAACTATGGCTACACCTTC.

In this sample, this clonotype turned up many times. The rearrangement uses TRBV5-6 and TRBJ2-5; a possible D gene is TRBD1 (6 bases). V lost 2 bases to trimming and J lost 1 base, with 18 bases between them. Per germline, CDR1 SGHDT and CDR2 YYEEEE. The CDR3 has 17 amino acids. The CDR3, as DNA: TGTGCCAGCAGCTTATTTATGCTACCGACAGGCCAAGAGACCCAGTACTTC. Translating it yields CASSLFMLPTGQETQYF. The whole variable domain, remainder taken from reference TRBV5-6 and TRBJ2-5, is DAGVTQSPTHLIKTRGQQVTLRCSPKSGHDTVSWYQQALGQGPQFIFQYYEEEERQRGNFPDRFSGHQFPNYSSELNVNALLLGDSALYLCASSLFMLPTGQETQYFGPGTRLLVL.

There are many counts of this clonotype. V is TRBV27 and J is TRBJ2-3, with D tentatively TRBD2 (5 bases). The CDR3 is made up of 13 amino acids. Germline V gene lookup returns CDR1 MNHEY and CDR2 SMNVEV (reference sequence). The V end was cut by 8 bases, the J end by 6 bases, with 15 bases between. The CDR3 DNA is TGTGCCAGCGGACCGTTTTTAGCGGATACGCAGTATTTT. It codes for CASGPFLADTQYF.

This clonotype showed up many times. The chain carries TRBV4-3 and TRBJ1-1; D is undetermined. V shed 1 base and J shed 1 base, with 7 bases lying between them. This CDR3 contains 14 residues. The V gene's germline CDR1 is LGHNA and CDR2 YSLEER. The CDR3 DNA sequence: TGCGCCAGCAGCCAAGGGGTCGGGAACACTGAAGCTTTCTTT. It translates to CASSQGVGNTEAFF.

This clonotype came up many times. The CDR3 sequence is CASRPGPGELFF. The CDR3 region has the DNA TGTGCCAGCAGACCCGGACCCGGGGAGCTGTTTTTT. The rearrangement links TRBV28 to TRBJ2-2; D unresolved. Germline V gene sequence: CDR1 MDHEN, CDR2 SYDVKM. CDR3 size: 12 residues. Trimming left V 6 bases short and J 6 bases short, with 8 bases between.

Many counts were recorded for this clonotype. The rearrangement joins TRBV6-1 to TRBJ1-2; D is uncertain. The CDR3 has 13 residues. V dropped 7 bases and J dropped 2 bases, with 11 bases sitting between them. CDR1 and CDR2 from the germline V gene are MNHNS and SASEGT. CDR3: CASKRGGNYGYTF. CDR3 DNA: TGTGCCAGCAAACGGGGAGGGAACTATGGCTACACCTTC.

The genes are TRBV5-1 and TRBJ1-6, with D possibly matching TRBD1 (5 bases). Trimming removed 0 bases from V and 14 bases from J, with 12 bases in between. This CDR3 contains 13 residues. CDR1 is SGHRS and CDR2 is YFSETQ in the germline V gene. The CDR3 nucleotides read TGCGCCAGCAGCTTGGAACAGGTCGGGGCCCTCCACTTT. Translated: CASSLEQVGALHF.

The chain combines TRBV6-2 or TRBV6-3 with TRBJ2-2, with no clear D. The germline gives CDR1 MNHEY, CDR2 SVGEGT. V was shortened by 0 bases and J by 5 bases, with 4 bases between the two germline ends. The CDR3 length is 13 residues. The CDR3 loop is CASSYSETGELFF. For the CDR3, the DNA is TGTGCCAGCAGTTACTCGGAAACCGGGGAGCTGTTTTTT.

This clonotype showed up many times. The rearrangement joins TRBV5-6 to TRBJ2-7; 9 bases map to TRBD1. Unmatched junction bases numbered 6, after V lost 4 bases and J lost 7 bases. This CDR3 has 13 residues. The germline V gene has CDR1 SGHDT and CDR2 YYEEEE. Here the CDR3 reads CASSLDRGVEQYF. The DNA of the CDR3 is TGTGCCAGCAGCCTCGACAGGGGGGTGGAGCAGTACTTC.

This clonotype was counted ten times or more. The DNA of the CDR3 is TGTGCCAGCAGCCAAGATGATAGGATCGGGTGGACTGAAGCTTTCTTT. This sequence encodes CASSQDDRIGWTEAFF. The rearrangement links TRBV3-1 to TRBJ1-1; D gene ambiguous. Germline-derived CDR1 and CDR2 are LGHDT and YNNKEL (reference sequence). The CDR3 spans 16 residues. Trimming took off 0 bases at V and 5 bases at J, with 16 bases between the two ends.

This clonotype has ten or more counts. This sequence joins TRBV6-5 and TRBJ2-5, with D perhaps TRBD1 (6 bases). The CDR3 contains 13 residues. V was clipped by 4 bases and J by 4 bases, with 10 bases between them. Germline V CDR1 and CDR2: MNHEY, SVGAGI. CDR3 region: CASSFQGLETQYF. The CDR3 region has the DNA TGTGCCAGCAGTTTCCAGGGGCTAGAGACCCAGTACTTC.

This clonotype appeared many times. The chain combines TRBV27 with TRBJ2-4, with TRBD1 matching 8 bases. The ends lost 4 bases at V and 0 bases at J; junction bases unmatched: 5. This CDR3 spans 16 amino acids. Per the germline V gene, CDR1 is MNHEY and CDR2 is SMNVEV (reference sequence). CDR3 DNA sequence: TGTGCCAGCAGTTCAGGACAGGGTTTAGCCAAAAACATTCAGTACTTC. This gives the protein CASSSGQGLAKNIQYF.

This clonotype was counted many times. The chain links TRBV5-1 to TRBJ1-1, with 8 nucleotides matching TRBD1. The CDR3 spans 17 residues. The V gene's germline CDR1 is SGHRS and CDR2 YFSETQ. V lost 2 bases and J lost 2; bases outside the gene matches: 11. For the CDR3, the DNA is TGCGCCAGCAGCTTTTCCTCGTGGGACAGGTTCAACACTGAAGCTTTCTTT. Translating gives CASSFSSWDRFNTEAFF.

The chain recombines TRBV28 with TRBJ2-3; 9 nucleotides line up with TRBD2. The ends lost 10 bases at V and 4 bases at J; junction bases unmatched: 18. CDR3 length: 17 residues. Per germline, CDR1 MDHEN and CDR2 SYDVKM. As DNA, the CDR3 is TGTGCCATGGGCCCCGGTCTCCGCGGGGGGGACTCAGATACGCAGTATTTT. It encodes CAMGPGLRGGDSDTQYF.

This clonotype appeared many times. The chain joins TRBV20-1 to TRBJ2-3, with a tentative D call TRBD2 (5 bases). The CDR3 is 14 amino acids. Germline CDR1 and CDR2: DFQATT and SNEGSKA (reference sequence). V gave up 1 base and J gave up 2 bases, with 10 bases separating them. The CDR3 DNA sequence: TGCAGTGCTAGAGGCGGCGGGTACACAGATACGCAGTATTTT. The encoded protein is CSARGGGYTDTQYF.